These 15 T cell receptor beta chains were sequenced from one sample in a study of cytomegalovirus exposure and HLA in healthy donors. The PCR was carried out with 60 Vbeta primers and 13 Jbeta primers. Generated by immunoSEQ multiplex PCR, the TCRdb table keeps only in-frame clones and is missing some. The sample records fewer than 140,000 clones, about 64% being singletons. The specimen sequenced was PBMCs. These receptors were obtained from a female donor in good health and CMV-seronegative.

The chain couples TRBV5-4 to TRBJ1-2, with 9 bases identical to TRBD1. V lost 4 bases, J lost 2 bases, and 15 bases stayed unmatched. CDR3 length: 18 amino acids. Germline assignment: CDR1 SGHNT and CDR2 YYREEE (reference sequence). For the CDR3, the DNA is TGTGCCAGCAGCCCTAGTCCACATTTGGGACAGGGAAACTATGGCTACACCTTC. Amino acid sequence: CASSPSPHLGQGNYGYTF.

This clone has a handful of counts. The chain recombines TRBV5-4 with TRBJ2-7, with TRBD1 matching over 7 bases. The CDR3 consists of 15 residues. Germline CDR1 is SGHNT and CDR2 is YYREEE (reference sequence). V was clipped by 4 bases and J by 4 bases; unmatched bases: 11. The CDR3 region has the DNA TGTGCCAGCAGCCCGAGACAGGGATTTGGATACGAGCAGTACTTC. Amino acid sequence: CASSPRQGFGYEQYF.

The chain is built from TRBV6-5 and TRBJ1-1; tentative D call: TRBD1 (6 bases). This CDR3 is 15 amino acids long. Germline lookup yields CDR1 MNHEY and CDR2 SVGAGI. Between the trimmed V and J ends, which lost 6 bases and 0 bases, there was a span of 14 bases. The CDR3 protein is CASRPRGQMNTEAFF. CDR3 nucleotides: TGTGCCAGCAGACCCCGAGGACAGATGAACACTGAAGCTTTCTTT.

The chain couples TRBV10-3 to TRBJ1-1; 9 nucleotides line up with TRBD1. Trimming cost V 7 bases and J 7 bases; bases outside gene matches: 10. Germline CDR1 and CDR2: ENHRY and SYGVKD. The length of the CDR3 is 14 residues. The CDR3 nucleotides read TGTGCCATCACCATGGGACAGGGTGGTGGTGAAGCTTTCTTT. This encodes CAITMGQGGGEAFF.

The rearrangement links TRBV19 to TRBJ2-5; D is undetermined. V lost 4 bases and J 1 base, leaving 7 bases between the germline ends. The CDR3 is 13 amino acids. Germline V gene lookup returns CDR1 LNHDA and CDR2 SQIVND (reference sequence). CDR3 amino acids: CASSRASQETQYF. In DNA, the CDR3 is TGTGCCAGTAGTAGGGCAAGCCAAGAGACCCAGTACTTC.

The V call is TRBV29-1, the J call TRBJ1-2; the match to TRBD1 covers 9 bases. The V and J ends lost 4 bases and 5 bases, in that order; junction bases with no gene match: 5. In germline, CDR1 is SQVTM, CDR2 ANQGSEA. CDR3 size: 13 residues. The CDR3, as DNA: TGCAGCGTTGCATTGGGACAGGGTTATGGCTACACCTTC. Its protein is CSVALGQGYGYTF.

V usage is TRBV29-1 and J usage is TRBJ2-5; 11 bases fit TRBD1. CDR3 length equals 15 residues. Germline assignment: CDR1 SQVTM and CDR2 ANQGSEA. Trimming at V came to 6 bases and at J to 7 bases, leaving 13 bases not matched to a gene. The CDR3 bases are TGCAGCGTGTCCCCGCGCCCGGGACAGGGGGGGACCCAGTACTTC. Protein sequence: CSVSPRPGQGGTQYF. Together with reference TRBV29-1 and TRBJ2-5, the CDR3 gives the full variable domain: SAVISQKPSRDICQRGTSLTIQCQVDSQVTMMFWYRQQPGQSLTLIATANQGSEATYESGFVIDKFPISRPNLTFSTLTVSNMSPEDSSIYLCSVSPRPGQGGTQYFGPGTRLLVL.

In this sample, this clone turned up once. The CDR3 here is CASSLIQGVTNTEAFF. The DNA for the CDR3 is TGTGCCAGCAGCTTAATACAGGGCGTTACGAACACTGAAGCTTTCTTT. The chain recombines TRBV7-3 with TRBJ1-1; the D gene is possibly TRBD1 (6 bases). This CDR3 is built from 16 residues. Trimming removed 1 base at V and 1 base at J, with 13 bases between. Per the germline V gene, CDR1 is SGHTA and CDR2 is FQGTGA.

The CDR3 nucleotides read TGTGCCATCAGTGATCCCGCGGACAGGATAGCCAAAAACATTCAGTACTTC. This codes for CAISDPADRIAKNIQYF. The chain links TRBV10-3 to TRBJ2-4; 7 bases align to TRBD1. The CDR3 sequence is 17 residues long. Germline CDR1 reads ENHRY; CDR2 reads SYGVKD. Trimming cost V 3 bases and J 0 bases; bases outside gene matches: 8.

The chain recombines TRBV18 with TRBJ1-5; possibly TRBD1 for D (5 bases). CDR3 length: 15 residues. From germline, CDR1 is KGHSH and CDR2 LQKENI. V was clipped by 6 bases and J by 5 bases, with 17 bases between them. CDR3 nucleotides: TGTGCCAGCTCGACCGGGACGCGGGGGTATCAGCCCCAGCATTTT. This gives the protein CASSTGTRGYQPQHF.

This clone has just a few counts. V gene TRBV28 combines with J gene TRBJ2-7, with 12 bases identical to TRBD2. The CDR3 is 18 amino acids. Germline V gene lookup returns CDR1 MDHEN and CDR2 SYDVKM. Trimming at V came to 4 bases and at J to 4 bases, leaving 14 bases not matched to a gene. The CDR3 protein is CASSSGTSGQLPLYEQYF. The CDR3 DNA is TGTGCCAGCAGTTCCGGGACTAGCGGGCAGCTCCCTCTATACGAGCAGTACTTC.

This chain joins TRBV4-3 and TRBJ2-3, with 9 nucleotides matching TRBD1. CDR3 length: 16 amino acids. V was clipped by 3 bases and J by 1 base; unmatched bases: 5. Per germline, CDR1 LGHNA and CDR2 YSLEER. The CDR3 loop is CASSHERTGGTDTQYF. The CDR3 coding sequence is TGCGCCAGCAGCCACGAACGGACAGGGGGCACAGATACGCAGTATTTT.

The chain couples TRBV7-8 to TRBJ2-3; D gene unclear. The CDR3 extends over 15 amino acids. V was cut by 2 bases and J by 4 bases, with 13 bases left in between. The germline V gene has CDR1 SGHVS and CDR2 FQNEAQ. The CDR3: CASSLLQTYSDTQYF. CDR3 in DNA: TGTGCCAGCAGCTTACTACAGACCTATTCAGATACGCAGTATTTT.

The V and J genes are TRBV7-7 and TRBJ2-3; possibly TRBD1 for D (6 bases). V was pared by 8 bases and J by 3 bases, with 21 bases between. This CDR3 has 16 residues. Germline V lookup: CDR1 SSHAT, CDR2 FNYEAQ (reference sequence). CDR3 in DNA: TGTGCCAGCCCCCCCCGTGGGGGCGCCGAGACAGATACGCAGTATTTT. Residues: CASPPRGGAETDTQYF.

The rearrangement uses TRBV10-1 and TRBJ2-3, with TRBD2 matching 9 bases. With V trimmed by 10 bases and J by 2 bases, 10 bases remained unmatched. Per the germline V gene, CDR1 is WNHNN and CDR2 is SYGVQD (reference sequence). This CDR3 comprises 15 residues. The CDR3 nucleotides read TGCGCCACCTCAGCCGGGACTAGCCCCACAGATACGCAGTATTTT. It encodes CATSAGTSPTDTQYF.